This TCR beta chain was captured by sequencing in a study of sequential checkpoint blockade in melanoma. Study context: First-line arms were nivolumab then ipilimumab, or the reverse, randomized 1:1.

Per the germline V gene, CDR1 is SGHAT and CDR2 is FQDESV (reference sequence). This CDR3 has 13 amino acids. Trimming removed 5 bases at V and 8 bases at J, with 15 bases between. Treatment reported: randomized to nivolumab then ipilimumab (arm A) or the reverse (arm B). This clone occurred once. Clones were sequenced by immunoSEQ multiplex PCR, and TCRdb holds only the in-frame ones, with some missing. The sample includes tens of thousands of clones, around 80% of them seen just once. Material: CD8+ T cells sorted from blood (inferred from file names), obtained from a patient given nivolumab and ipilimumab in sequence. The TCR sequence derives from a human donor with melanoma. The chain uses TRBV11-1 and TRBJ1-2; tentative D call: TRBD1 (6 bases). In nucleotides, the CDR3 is TGTGCCAGCAGCGGTCTCGGACAGCGGGGCTACACCTTC. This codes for CASSGLGQRGYTF.